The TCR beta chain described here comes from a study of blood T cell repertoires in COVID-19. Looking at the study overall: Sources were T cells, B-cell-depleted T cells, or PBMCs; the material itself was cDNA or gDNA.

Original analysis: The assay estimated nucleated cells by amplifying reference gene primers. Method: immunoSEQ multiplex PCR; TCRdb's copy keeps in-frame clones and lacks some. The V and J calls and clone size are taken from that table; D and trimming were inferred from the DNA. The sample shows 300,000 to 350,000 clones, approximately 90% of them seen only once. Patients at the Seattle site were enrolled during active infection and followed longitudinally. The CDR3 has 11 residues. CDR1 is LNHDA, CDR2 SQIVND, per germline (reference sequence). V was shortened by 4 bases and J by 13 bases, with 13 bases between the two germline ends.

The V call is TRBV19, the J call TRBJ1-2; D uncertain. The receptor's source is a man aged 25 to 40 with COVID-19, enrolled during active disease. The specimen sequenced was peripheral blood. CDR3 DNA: TGTGCCAGTAGTACAAACAGCGGAGGCACCTTC. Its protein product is CASSTNSGGTF.